Presented here are 12 T cell receptor beta chains from one specimen sequenced in a study of a mutant IDH1 vaccine in newly diagnosed glioma. Indicated time point: week 11, during vaccination. A single vaccine dose contained 300 ug of mutant IDH1 20-mer peptide, and topical imiquimod was used with it. The antigens of these receptors remain unknown. Here immunoSEQ multiplex PCR was the method, and the copy in TCRdb shows in-frame clones only, minus some. The table lists roughly 70,000 clones, roughly 84% of them singletons, with about 9% in the top ten. This specimen consisted of PBMCs, obtained from a glioma patient whose treatment included an IDH1 peptide vaccine. The source of these receptors is a woman in her fifties or sixties with glioma.

Only a few counts were recorded for this clone. The chain links TRBV30 to TRBJ1-6; D gene unclear. Trimming removed 7 bases at V and 8 bases at J, with 15 bases between. The CDR3 runs to 13 residues. The germline gives CDR1 GTSNPN, CDR2 SVGIG (reference sequence). The CDR3 here is CASTNSGHSPLHF. CDR3 coding DNA: TGTGCCTCAACCAACAGTGGGCATTCACCCCTCCACTTT.

This chain uses TRBV6-6 with TRBJ2-2, with 8 bases lining up with TRBD1. The CDR3 covers 16 residues. CDR1 and CDR2 (germline): MNHNY, SVGAGI (reference sequence). V was pared by 5 bases and J by 3 bases, with 8 bases of the junction left unmatched. The CDR3 sequence is CASSPQGAIYTGELFF. The CDR3 coding sequence is TGTGCCAGCAGTCCCCAGGGGGCAATTTACACCGGGGAGCTGTTTTTT.

This clone was counted between two and nine times. V is TRBV27 and J is TRBJ1-2; 9 bases align to TRBD1. This CDR3 comprises 14 residues. Trimming took 5 bases from V and 8 from J; bases not matched to a gene: 9. Germline V gene lookup returns CDR1 MNHEY and CDR2 SMNVEV (reference sequence). CDR3 sequence: CASSTTGGVRGYTF. DNA of the CDR3: TGTGCCAGCAGTACGACAGGGGGGGTCCGGGGCTACACCTTC.

V and J are TRBV5-1 and TRBJ1-5; tentatively, D is TRBD1 (6 bases). Germline CDR1 and CDR2: SGHRS and YFSETQ. The CDR3 is made up of 14 amino acids. Trimming removed 2 bases at V and 7 bases at J, with 13 bases between. CDR3 sequence: CASSFQGGGQPQHF. In DNA form, the CDR3 reads TGCGCCAGCAGCTTCCAAGGGGGGGGGCAGCCCCAGCATTTT.

This chain uses TRBV5-4 with TRBJ1-2; 7 bases fit TRBD1. CDR1 is SGHNT and CDR2 is YYREEE in the germline V gene (reference sequence). The CDR3 spans 14 residues. With V trimmed by 2 bases and J by 6 bases, 7 bases remained unmatched. The CDR3 loop reads CASSFGQDGDGYTF. As DNA, the CDR3 is TGTGCCAGCAGCTTTGGACAGGATGGGGATGGCTACACCTTC. The full variable domain, its missing parts supplied by reference TRBV5-4 and TRBJ1-2, is ETGVTQSPTHLIKTRGQQVTLRCSSQSGHNTVSWYQQALGQGPQFIFQYYREEENGRGNFPPRFSGLQFPNYSSELNVNALELDDSALYLCASSFGQDGDGYTFGSGTRLTVV.

The CDR3 nucleotides read TGTGCCAGCAGCCCGGGACAGTTCTATGGCTACACCTTC. Protein sequence: CASSPGQFYGYTF. The chain joins TRBV7-9 to TRBJ1-2; the match to TRBD1 covers 7 bases. This CDR3 is 13 amino acids long. The V gene end was trimmed by 5 bases and the J gene end by 4 bases; junction bases not matched to a gene: 4. Germline assignment: CDR1 SEHNR and CDR2 FQNEAQ (reference sequence).

The J gene is TRBJ2-5, the V gene TRBV6-6, with TRBD1 identical over 7 bases. Germline CDR1 is MNHNY and CDR2 is SVGAGI (reference sequence). The J segment lost 2 bases and the V segment lost 4 bases, leaving 7 bases of the junction unmatched. The CDR3 covers 15 residues. The CDR3 sequence: CASSSTQGEQETQYF. The CDR3 coding sequence is TGTGCCAGCAGTTCGACCCAGGGGGAACAAGAGACCCAGTACTTC.

This clone has more than one count but fewer than ten. The V and J genes are TRBV4-1 and TRBJ1-1; no firm D call. This CDR3 is built from 15 residues. Trimming left V 4 bases short and J 1 base short, with 13 bases between. Per germline, CDR1 MGHRA and CDR2 YSYEKL. CDR3 sequence: CASSPPGLPNTEAFF. CDR3 DNA: TGCGCCAGCAGCCCCCCGGGGTTACCGAACACTGAAGCTTTCTTT.

J is TRBJ1-5 and V is TRBV27, with 7 bases aligning to TRBD1. Germline V CDR1 and CDR2: MNHEY, SMNVEV (reference sequence). The CDR3 is 15 amino acids. Unmatched junction bases numbered 7, after V lost 4 bases and J lost 4 bases. The CDR3 DNA follows: TGTGCCAGCAGTTCTGGACAGGTTAAAAATCAGCCCCAGCATTTT. Amino acid sequence: CASSSGQVKNQPQHF.

The chain combines TRBV25-1 with TRBJ1-5; D perhaps matches TRBD1 (5 bases). Germline V gives CDR1 MGHDK, CDR2 SYGVNS. CDR3 length equals 14 residues. Trimming shortened V by 2 bases and J by 3 bases, and 8 bases separated the two germline ends. The CDR3 spells CASSEGGVNQPQHF. The CDR3 DNA follows: TGTGCCAGCAGTGAAGGGGGAGTCAATCAGCCCCAGCATTTT.

This chain uses TRBV9 with TRBJ2-5; 7 positions match TRBD2. V shed 2 bases and J 1 base; nucleotides not matched to a gene: 2. The CDR3 extends over 14 amino acids. Germline lookup yields CDR1 SGDLS and CDR2 YYNGEE. CDR3 bases: TGTGCCAGCAGCGTCGGGACTATCCAAGAGACCCAGTACTTC. It yields the protein CASSVGTIQETQYF.

The rearrangement joins TRBV10-2 to TRBJ1-2; D unresolved. CDR1 and CDR2 (germline): WSHSY, SAAADI. V was shortened by 1 base and J by 0 bases, with 9 bases between the two germline ends. The CDR3 length is 15 residues. The CDR3 coding sequence is TGCGCCAGCAGTGAGTACGCCGGACCTAACTATGGCTACACCTTC. It is translated as CASSEYAGPNYGYTF.